These 22 T cell receptor beta chains were sequenced from one sample in a study of blood T cell repertoires in COVID-19. Measured with immunoSEQ multiplex PCR; TCRdb has only the in-frame clones, and not every one. The sample records about 200,000 clones, roughly nine tenths being singletons. The source material was peripheral blood. The source of these receptors is a woman aged 45-65 years with COVID-19, enrolled during active disease.

This chain links TRBV7-2 with TRBJ2-7; D gene unclear. Deletions cut 5 bases from V and 5 bases from J, with 13 bases between. There are 13 residues in the CDR3. Germline V gives CDR1 SGHTA, CDR2 FQGNSA. The DNA of the CDR3 is TGTGCCAGCAGCGAGCCCCCTGCGAACGAGCAGTACTTC. Translating gives CASSEPPANEQYF. Drawing the rest from reference TRBV7-2 and TRBJ2-7, the complete variable domain is GAGVSQSPSNKVTEKGKDVELRCDPISGHTALYWYRQSLGQGLEFLIYFQGNSAPDKSGLPSDRFSAERTGGSVSTLTIQRTQQEDSAVYLCASSEPPANEQYFGPGTRLTVT.

The chain employs TRBV6-5 and TRBJ2-7, with a tentative D call TRBD1 (6 bases). Germline CDR1 is MNHEY and CDR2 is SVGAGI. Trimming cost V 6 bases and J 2 bases, with 14 bases left between them. The CDR3 runs to 14 residues. The CDR3 DNA follows: TGTGCCAGCAGCATTTCGCAGGGGACCTACGAGCAGTACTTC. This codes for CASSISQGTYEQYF.

This clone was recorded once. In DNA form, the CDR3 reads TGTGCCAGCAGCTTGGTTGGGGGCGGGAATTCACCCCTCCACTTT. Translated, it gives CASSLVGGGNSPLHF. The chain links TRBV5-6 to TRBJ1-6; maybe TRBD1 (6 bases). The ends were cut back, 0 bases at V and 7 bases at J, with 11 bases in the middle. This CDR3 region has 15 residues. Germline CDR1 is SGHDT and CDR2 is YYEEEE.

This sequence joins TRBV18 and TRBJ1-6; D not certain. The V end lost 3 bases, the J end lost 0 bases, and 3 bases lay between the germline ends. Germline loops: CDR1 KGHSH, CDR2 LQKENI. The CDR3 has 14 residues. The DNA of the CDR3 is TGTGCCAGCTCACCGAGCTCCTATAATTCACCCCTCCACTTT. This gives the protein CASSPSSYNSPLHF.

The V call is TRBV6-2 or TRBV6-3, the J call TRBJ1-5; possibly TRBD1 for D (6 bases). Germline V gene data show CDR1 as MNHEY and CDR2 as SVGEGT. Trimming left V 5 bases short and J 3 bases short, with 8 bases between. CDR3 length: 13 residues. In nucleotides, the CDR3 is TGTGCCAGCAGTCAGGGGCTCAATCAGCCCCAGCATTTT. Translated, it gives CASSQGLNQPQHF.

The J gene is TRBJ1-2, the V gene TRBV5-1, with TRBD1 matching 7 bases. V dropped 0 bases and J dropped 2; count of bases not matched to a gene: 4. Germline-derived CDR1 and CDR2 are SGHRS and YFSETQ. This CDR3 has 15 amino acids. The CDR3 coding sequence is TGCGCCAGCAGCTTGGGTGGACAGGCCAACTATGGCTACACCTTC. Protein product: CASSLGGQANYGYTF. The complete variable domain, with remaining parts taken from reference TRBV5-1 and TRBJ1-2, reads KAGVTQTPRYLIKTRGQQVTLSCSPISGHRSVSWYQQTPGQGLQFLFEYFSETQRNKGNFPGRFSGRQFSNSRSEMNVSTLELGDSALYLCASSLGGQANYGYTFGSGTRLTVV.

The V and J genes are TRBV5-1 and TRBJ2-5, with D unclear. Germline lookup yields CDR1 SGHRS and CDR2 YFSETQ. The CDR3 covers 14 residues. Trimming took off 2 bases at V and 2 bases at J, with 10 bases between the two ends. For the CDR3, the DNA is TGCGCCAGCAGCTTCACAGCTAATCAAGAGACCCAGTACTTC. It specifies CASSFTANQETQYF.

The CDR3 DNA reads TGCGCCAGCAGTGATAGCTTGTCAGCCGCCGAGGATACGCAGTATTTT. Translating it yields CASSDSLSAAEDTQYF. The chain recombines TRBV10-1 with TRBJ2-3; D is unresolved. The V gene's germline CDR1 is WNHNN and CDR2 SYGVQD (reference sequence). The CDR3 length is 16 residues. Trimming removed 3 bases from V and 6 bases from J, with 19 bases in between.

The chain couples TRBV12-5 to TRBJ1-1, with TRBD1 matching 9 bases. The CDR3 length is 15 residues. Germline V gene lookup returns CDR1 LGHNT and CDR2 FRNRAP. The J segment lost 5 bases and the V segment lost 5 bases, leaving 9 bases of the junction unmatched. Written as DNA, the CDR3 is TGTGCTAGTGGTGCCACACAGGGGGCGAGGACTGAAGCTTTCTTT. Encoded protein: CASGATQGARTEAFF.

The chain carries TRBV28 and TRBJ2-3; the match to TRBD2 covers 12 bases. The germline V gene has CDR1 MDHEN and CDR2 SYDVKM. The CDR3 is 20 residues long. V lost 6 bases, J lost 0 bases, and 16 bases stayed unmatched. CDR3 loop: CASRSNLAGGRPPSTDTQYF. The CDR3 DNA follows: TGTGCCAGCAGGTCTAATCTAGCGGGGGGGCGGCCTCCTAGCACAGATACGCAGTATTTT.

In this sample, this clone turned up a few times. V is TRBV10-3 and J is TRBJ2-5, with 7 bases lining up with TRBD1. The germline V gene has CDR1 ENHRY and CDR2 SYGVKD. The V gene end was trimmed by 0 bases and the J gene end by 5 bases; junction bases not matched to a gene: 6. This CDR3 contains 15 residues. In DNA, the CDR3 is TGTGCCATCAGTGAGTCCCTAGGGGGCGGTGAGACCCAGTACTTC. It specifies CAISESLGGGETQYF.

The CDR3 spells CASSQDRAITGYETEAFF. For the CDR3, the DNA is TGTGCCAGCAGCCAAGATCGGGCCATAACAGGGTATGAGACTGAAGCTTTCTTT. V gene TRBV3-1 (or the pseudogene TRBV3-2) combines with J gene TRBJ1-1; a weak D match, TRBD1 (6 bases). There are 18 residues in the CDR3. Trimming cost V 0 bases and J 5 bases, with 22 bases left between them. Germline assignment: CDR1 LGHDT and CDR2 YNNKEL (reference sequence).

The chain has TRBV28 and TRBJ2-3, with D unclear. The length of the CDR3 is 17 residues. V was shortened by 5 bases and J by 0 bases, with 18 bases between the two germline ends. Per the germline V gene, CDR1 is MDHEN and CDR2 is SYDVKM. CDR3 sequence (DNA): TGTGCCAGCAGTCATGCCGGTACGAAGACTAGCACAGATACGCAGTATTTT. Amino acid sequence: CASSHAGTKTSTDTQYF.

The chain recombines TRBV19 with TRBJ2-4; tentatively, D is TRBD1 (6 bases). The V end lost 5 bases, the J end lost 0 bases, and 20 bases lay between the germline ends. The CDR3 runs 18 residues. Germline V CDR1 and CDR2: LNHDA, SQIVND (reference sequence). For the CDR3, the DNA is TGTGCCAGTAGTGGCGTCCCCAGGGGATCAATAGCCAAAAACATTCAGTACTTC. Translated, it gives CASSGVPRGSIAKNIQYF.

This clone was seen just once. The V and J genes are TRBV27 and TRBJ2-2; 8 nucleotides align to TRBD1. This CDR3 spans 14 amino acids. From germline, CDR1 is MNHEY and CDR2 SMNVEV (reference sequence). After removal of 4 bases from V and 5 bases from J, the junction contained 3 bases not matched to a gene. CDR3 loop: CASSWTGNTGELFF. The CDR3 DNA is TGTGCCAGCAGTTGGACAGGGAATACCGGGGAGCTGTTTTTT.

The chain has TRBV7-4 and TRBJ2-7; TRBD1 agrees at 7 bases. This CDR3 is built from 17 residues. J lost 1 base, V lost 7 bases, and 16 bases had no gene match. In germline, CDR1 is SGHVT, CDR2 SQSDAQ. The CDR3 coding sequence is TGTGCCAGCATCACCGACAGGGTCGCCACTCTTTCCTACGAGCAGTACGTC. Protein: CASITDRVATLSYEQYV.

The chain employs TRBV7-2 and TRBJ1-5; 7 bases align to TRBD1. Germline trimming cut 2 bases from V and 7 bases from J; bases unmatched to any gene: 2. The CDR3 runs 13 residues. The germline V gene encodes CDR1 SGHTA and CDR2 FQGNSA. The CDR3 sequence: CASSLSGGQPQHF. DNA for the CDR3: TGTGCCAGCAGCTTATCAGGGGGGCAGCCCCAGCATTTT.

The chain combines TRBV11-2 with TRBJ1-6; D might be TRBD1 (6 bases). Germline assignment: CDR1 SGHAT and CDR2 FQNNGV. This CDR3 has 16 amino acids. V lost 1 base, J lost 7 bases, and 14 bases lay in between. DNA of the CDR3: TGTGCCAGCAGCTTAGTCTACAGGGTAGAAAATTCACCCCTCCACTTT. Translated: CASSLVYRVENSPLHF.

This clone was seen a handful of times. This sequence joins TRBV5-6 and TRBJ1-2; D is ambiguous. This CDR3 is built from 12 residues. V was clipped by 0 bases and J by 6 bases, with 6 bases between them. Germline CDR1 and CDR2: SGHDT and YYEEEE. CDR3 coding DNA: TGTGCCAGCAGCTTGGGGGGAGATGGCTACACCTTC. This gives the protein CASSLGGDGYTF.

This clone was detected only a few times. The rearrangement links TRBV13 to TRBJ1-4, with TRBD1 identical over 8 bases. V shed 5 bases, J shed 10 bases, and the junction held 12 bases outside the gene matches. This CDR3 region has 15 residues. Germline lookup yields CDR1 PRHDT and CDR2 FYEKMQ (reference sequence). The CDR3 here is CASSPTQGARGKLFF. The CDR3 nucleotides are TGTGCCAGCAGCCCCACCCAGGGGGCAAGGGGAAAACTGTTTTTT. Complete variable domain (other parts from reference TRBV13 and TRBJ1-4): AAGVIQSPRHLIKEKRETATLKCYPIPRHDTVYWYQQGPGQDPQFLISFYEKMQSDKGSIPDRFSAQQFSDYHSELNMSSLELGDSALYFCASSPTQGARGKLFFGSGTQLSVL.

This clone has a single count. This chain's CDR3 is CASSVDTAGVTDTQYF. Here the CDR3 DNA reads TGTGCCAGCAGCGTAGATACGGCGGGGGTCACAGATACGCAGTATTTT. The J gene is TRBJ2-3, the V gene TRBV9; TRBD2 matches 7 bases. CDR3 length: 16 amino acids. Looked up from germline, CDR1 is SGDLS and CDR2 is YYNGEE. V lost 0 bases to trimming and J lost 2 bases; unmatched junction nucleotides: 6.

This sequence joins TRBV4-1 and TRBJ1-5; no clear D gene. V lost 3 bases and J 3 bases, leaving 9 bases between the germline ends. This CDR3 is built from 14 residues. CDR1 MGHRA and CDR2 YSYEKL come from the germline V gene. The CDR3 loop is CASSHPGFNQPQHF. CDR3 sequence (DNA): TGCGCCAGCAGCCATCCGGGGTTCAATCAGCCCCAGCATTTT.